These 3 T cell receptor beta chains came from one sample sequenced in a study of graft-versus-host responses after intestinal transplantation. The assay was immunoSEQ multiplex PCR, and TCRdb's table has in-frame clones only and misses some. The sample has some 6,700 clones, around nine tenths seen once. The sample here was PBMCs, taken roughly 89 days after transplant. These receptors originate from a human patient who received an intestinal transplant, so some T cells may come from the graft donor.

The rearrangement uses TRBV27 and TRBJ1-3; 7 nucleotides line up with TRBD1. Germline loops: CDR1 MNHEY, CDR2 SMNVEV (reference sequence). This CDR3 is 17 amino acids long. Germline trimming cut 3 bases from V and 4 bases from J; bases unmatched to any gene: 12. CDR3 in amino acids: CASSFMRTGSPGNTIYF. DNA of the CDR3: TGTGCCAGCAGTTTTATGAGGACAGGTTCGCCGGGAAACACCATATATTTT.

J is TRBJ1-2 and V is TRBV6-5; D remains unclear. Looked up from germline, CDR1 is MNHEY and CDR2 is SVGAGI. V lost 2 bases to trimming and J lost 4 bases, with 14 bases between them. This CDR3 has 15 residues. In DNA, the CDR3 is TGTGCCAGCAGTTACGGTAGCCCCGCCAGCTATGGCTACACCTTC. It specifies CASSYGSPASYGYTF.

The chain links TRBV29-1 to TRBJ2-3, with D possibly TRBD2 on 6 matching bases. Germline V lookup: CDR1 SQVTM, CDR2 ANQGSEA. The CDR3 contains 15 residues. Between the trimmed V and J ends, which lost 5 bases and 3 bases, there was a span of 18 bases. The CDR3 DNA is TGCAGCGTTAGTCGTTCCGCGGGGTCAACAGATACGCAGTATTTT. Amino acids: CSVSRSAGSTDTQYF.